This TCR beta chain comes out of a study of T cells in localized non-small cell lung cancer. Comments on this clone: Its antigen is currently unknown.

Germline V lookup: CDR1 MDHEN, CDR2 SYDVKM. This CDR3 region has 18 residues. V was pared by 7 bases and J by 1 base, with 8 bases of the junction left unmatched. Study results and limitations: In adjacent lung appeared a median approximately 57 of the top 100 tumor clones. Of the tissues analyzed, uninvolved adjacent lung showed maximal T cell clonality, greater than tumor.

This table comes from immunoSEQ multiplex PCR, and its TCRdb copy is limited to in-frame clones, with some not included. This table holds roughly 67,000 clones, roughly four fifths found once. This TCR came from a female donor at least 60 years old with stage I lung adenocarcinoma. The chain carries TRBV28 and TRBJ2-1; 15 bases line up with TRBD2. Here the sequenced sample was peripheral blood, taken before any cancer treatment. This chain's CDR3 is CASTSGLAGGKSYNEQFF. The CDR3 DNA sequence: TGTGCCAGCACCTCGGGACTAGCGGGAGGAAAATCCTACAATGAGCAGTTCTTC.